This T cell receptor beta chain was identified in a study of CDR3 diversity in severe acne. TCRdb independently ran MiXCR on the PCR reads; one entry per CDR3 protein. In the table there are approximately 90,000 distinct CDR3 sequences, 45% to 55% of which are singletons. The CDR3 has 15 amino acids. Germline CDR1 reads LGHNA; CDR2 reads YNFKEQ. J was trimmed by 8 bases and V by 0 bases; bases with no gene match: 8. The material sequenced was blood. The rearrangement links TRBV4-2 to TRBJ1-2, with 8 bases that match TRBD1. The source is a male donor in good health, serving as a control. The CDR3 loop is CASSQDRAGTGGYTF. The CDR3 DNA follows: TGTGCCAGCAGCCAAGACCGGGCAGGGACAGGCGGCTACACCTTC.